This TCR beta chain was identified in a study of CD8 T cells in ankylosing spondylitis. 5'-RACE, quantitative and with molecular barcodes, yielded the TCR beta libraries. TCRdb redid the calling of the 5' RACE reads with MiXCR, one entry per CDR3 protein. The repertoire holds 500,000 to 550,000 distinct CDR3 sequences, with roughly 12% as singletons. Details on this clonotype: The target antigen is unknown.

Study results and caveats: As reported, disease-linked clones showed significant enrichment in matched ankylosing spondylitis synovial fluid. CD8+ by phenotype, disease-linked clones were relatively rare in peripheral blood. A TCR beta motif made of several highly homologous variants seemed typical of ankylosing spondylitis blood.

Germline V gives CDR1 SQVTM, CDR2 ANQGSEA. The CDR3 extends over 16 amino acids. V dropped 4 bases and J dropped 0; count of bases not matched to a gene: 8. This receptor was identified in a male donor with ankylosing spondylitis. The chain links TRBV29-1 to TRBJ2-1, with TRBD2 identical over 8 bases. Sequencing used blood, either unsorted or a sorted T cell fraction (not recorded which). In nucleotides, the CDR3 is TGCAGCGTTGGGGACCTAGCGGGTACCTCCTACAATGAGCAGTTCTTC. Its translation: CSVGDLAGTSYNEQFF.